A single sample is the source of the 9 T cell receptor beta chains below, sequenced in a study of blood T cells in healthy people across ages. A sample-barcoded 5' primer and a J-beta primer mix were used in a second PCR of roughly 6 to 12 cycles. TCRdb itself ran the 5' RACE reads through MiXCR, one entry per CDR3 protein. The sample carries 1.5 million to 2 million distinct CDR3 sequences, almost 35% recorded once. Sequenced material: blood. The receptors shown here come from a woman aged 25-40 years in good health.

The V call is TRBV20-1, the J call TRBJ2-7; D may be TRBD2 (5 bases). Trimming took off 6 bases at V and 5 bases at J, with 14 bases between the two ends. Per germline, CDR1 DFQATT and CDR2 SNEGSKA (reference sequence). This CDR3 contains 12 residues. The CDR3 spells CSASRGFNEQYF. The CDR3 DNA reads as TGCAGTGCCAGTCGAGGGTTCAACGAGCAGTACTTC.

This chain links TRBV25-1 with TRBJ1-1, with 7 bases lining up with TRBD1. CDR3 length: 14 residues. Germline CDR1 MGHDK, CDR2 SYGVNS. V lost 6 bases to trimming and J lost 5 bases; unmatched junction nucleotides: 9. The CDR3 region is CASSLTGFETEAFF. The CDR3 DNA reads as TGTGCCAGCAGCTTGACAGGGTTCGAGACTGAAGCTTTCTTT.

This clonotype was observed a handful of times. The V call is TRBV27, the J call TRBJ1-1; no reliable D call. The CDR3 runs to 19 residues. The V gene's germline CDR1 is MNHEY and CDR2 SMNVEV (reference sequence). Trimming pared 2 bases from V and 1 base from J, leaving 23 bases between. The CDR3 loop reads CASSLVLPRTRFTNTEAFF. In DNA form, the CDR3 reads TGTGCCAGCAGTTTAGTTCTCCCGAGAACCAGGTTCACGAACACTGAAGCTTTCTTT.

This clonotype was seen a few times. The CDR3 DNA follows: TGCAGTGCTAGAGCCCAGATTAGTACGTATCAGCCCCAGCATTTT. Its protein product is CSARAQISTYQPQHF. V usage is TRBV20-1 and J usage is TRBJ1-5; D is uncertain. There are 15 residues in the CDR3. CDR1 is DFQATT, CDR2 SNEGSKA, per germline (reference sequence). V was trimmed by 1 base and J by 5 bases, leaving 15 bases between them.

The chain is built from TRBV24-1 and TRBJ2-1; D not certain. Germline V gene data show CDR1 as KGHDR and CDR2 as SFDVKD. The CDR3 is 12 residues long. V lost 6 bases and J 5 bases, leaving 7 bases between the germline ends. Here the CDR3 DNA reads TGTGCCACCAGTCGCGGCAACAATGAGCAGTTCTTC. Translating gives CATSRGNNEQFF.

The rearrangement joins TRBV5-6 to TRBJ2-1, with 7 bases that match TRBD2. Losses at the gene ends were 4 bases for V and 7 bases for J; bases not matched to a gene: 8. The CDR3 is 14 residues long. Germline CDR1 is SGHDT and CDR2 is YYEEEE. The CDR3: CASSRDRLANEQFF. The CDR3 DNA sequence: TGTGCCAGCAGCCGCGATCGACTAGCAAATGAGCAGTTCTTC.

The chain recombines TRBV3-1 with TRBJ1-2; D gene ambiguous. Germline loops: CDR1 LGHDT, CDR2 YNNKEL (reference sequence). V dropped 3 bases and J dropped 3 bases, with 8 bases sitting between them. This CDR3 is built from 13 residues. CDR3 coding DNA: TGTGCCAGCAGCCAGGACTGGGACTATGGCTACACCTTC. Protein sequence: CASSQDWDYGYTF.

This chain joins TRBV3-1 and TRBJ1-4, with 11 nucleotides matching TRBD1. Germline-derived CDR1 and CDR2 are LGHDT and YNNKEL (reference sequence). V shed 3 bases and J 10 bases; nucleotides not matched to a gene: 1. The CDR3 consists of 13 residues. The CDR3 loop is CASSQGTGGKLFF. Written as DNA, the CDR3 is TGTGCCAGCAGCCAGGGGACAGGGGGAAAACTGTTTTTT.

The J gene is TRBJ1-4, the V gene TRBV30; 8 bases agree with TRBD1. In germline, CDR1 is GTSNPN, CDR2 SVGIG (reference sequence). V was pared by 2 bases and J by 8 bases, with 4 bases of the junction left unmatched. This CDR3 is 13 amino acids long. The CDR3 nucleotides read TGTGCCTGGAGTTCAGGGGGCTCGGAAAAACTGTTTTTT. Its translation is CAWSSGGSEKLFF.